This TCR beta chain emerged from a study of shared clonotypes between healthy human individuals. The study's findings and limits: What limited the represented genetic and exposure-history diversity was the small number of donors.

About this clone: Its antigen is unidentified.

The authors' processing: ImmunoSEQ gave junction-only sequences without quality scores, so filtering differed. Sequenced by immunoSEQ multiplex PCR; TCRdb stores in-frame clones only, minus some. V and J calls and clone size are as listed in that table; D and trimming were resolved from the DNA. The data contain 2 million to 2.5 million clones, around 95% of them singletons. The CDR3 is 17 residues long. Germline V lookup: CDR1 SEHNR, CDR2 FQNEAQ (reference sequence). V lost 2 bases and J 0 bases, leaving 11 bases between the germline ends. Material: naive CD4+ T cells sorted from blood. Regarding subset: CD45RA+ positively selected. This rearrangement joins TRBV7-9 to TRBJ1-6; D gene unclear. This sequence originates from a man younger than 35 in good health. The DNA of the CDR3 is TGTGCCAGCAGCTTATCGAGCATCAGCTCCTATAATTCACCCCTCCACTTT. As protein: CASSLSSISSYNSPLHF.